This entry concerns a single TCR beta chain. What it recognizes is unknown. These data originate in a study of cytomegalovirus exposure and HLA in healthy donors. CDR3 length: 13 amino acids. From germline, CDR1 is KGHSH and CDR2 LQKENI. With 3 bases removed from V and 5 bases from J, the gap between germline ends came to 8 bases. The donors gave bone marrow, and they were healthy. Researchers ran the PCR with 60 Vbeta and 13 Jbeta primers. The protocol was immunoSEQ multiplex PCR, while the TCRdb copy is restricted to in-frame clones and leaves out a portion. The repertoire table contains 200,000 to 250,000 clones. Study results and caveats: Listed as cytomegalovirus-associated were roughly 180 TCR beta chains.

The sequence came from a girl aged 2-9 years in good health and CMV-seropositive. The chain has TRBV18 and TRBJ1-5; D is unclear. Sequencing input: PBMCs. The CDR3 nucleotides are TGTGCCAGCTCACCTTTAGAGGATCAGCCCCAGCATTTT. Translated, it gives CASSPLEDQPQHF.